The rows below give T cell receptor beta chains drawn from one sample of a study of cytomegalovirus exposure and HLA in healthy donors. TCRdb keeps only in-frame clones here, not all; method: immunoSEQ multiplex PCR. The table shows hundreds of thousands of clones, with 86% occurring only once. Sequencing was performed on PBMCs. Every receptor here comes from a woman younger than 30 in good health and CMV-seronegative. CDR3s include the opening cysteine and the closing phenylalanine or tryptophan. Each record gives: J gene, clone size, V gene, D gene, CDR3 DNA, CDR3 protein. The D gene is left open where the match is weak. A clone size is listed for some rows: how often the clone was seen (once, few, many), or a class if it is expanded.

j_call: TRBJ1-5
clone_size: .
v_call: TRBV2
d_call: .
cdr3_nt: TGTGCCAGCAGTCGGGATAGAGCGAATCAGCCCCAGCATTTT
cdr3_aa: CASSRDRANQPQHF

j_call: TRBJ1-5
clone_size: .
v_call: TRBV2
d_call: TRBD1
cdr3_nt: TGTGCCAGCAGTGAGGACAGGGGCGGGCAGCCCCAGCATTTT
cdr3_aa: CASSEDRGGQPQHF

j_call: TRBJ1-3
clone_size: .
v_call: TRBV29-1
d_call: .
cdr3_nt: TGCAGCGTTGAATTGGGGGACACTTCCCGCTCTGGAAACACCATATATTTT
cdr3_aa: CSVELGDTSRSGNTIYF

j_call: TRBJ2-3
clone_size: .
v_call: TRBV28
d_call: .
cdr3_nt: TGTGCCAGCAGTTTCTCAGATACGCAGTATTTT
cdr3_aa: CASSFSDTQYF

j_call: TRBJ2-2
clone_size: .
v_call: TRBV7-8
d_call: TRBD2
cdr3_nt: TGTGCCAGCAGCTTAGCAGTCGGACTAGCGGGAGCCGGGGAGCTGTTTTTT
cdr3_aa: CASSLAVGLAGAGELFF

j_call: TRBJ2-3
clone_size: .
v_call: TRBV9
d_call: .
cdr3_nt: TGTGCCAGCAGCGTGGAGCCTTCCACAGATACGCAGTATTTT
cdr3_aa: CASSVEPSTDTQYF

j_call: TRBJ2-4
clone_size: once
v_call: TRBV6-5
d_call: TRBD2
cdr3_nt: TGTGCCAGCAGTTATCGGGCTAGCGGTAAAAACATTCAGTACTTC
cdr3_aa: CASSYRASGKNIQYF

j_call: TRBJ2-2
clone_size: .
v_call: TRBV7-9
d_call: TRBD1
cdr3_nt: TGTGCCAGCAGCTTTGGGCCAGGGGGCACCGGGGAGCTGTTTTTT
cdr3_aa: CASSFGPGGTGELFF

j_call: TRBJ1-5
clone_size: .
v_call: TRBV19
d_call: .
cdr3_nt: TGTGCCAGTAGCCATTCGACAGAGGTGATCCAGCCCCAGCATTTT
cdr3_aa: CASSHSTEVIQPQHF

j_call: TRBJ1-5
clone_size: .
v_call: TRBV6-5
d_call: TRBD1
cdr3_nt: TGTGCCAGCAGTTATGACAGGGGAGGTCAGCCCCAGCATTTT
cdr3_aa: CASSYDRGGQPQHF

j_call: TRBJ1-1
clone_size: .
v_call: TRBV6-1
d_call: TRBD1
cdr3_nt: TGTGCCAGCATCGACCGAGGGGGCGGGAACACTGAAGCTTTCTTT
cdr3_aa: CASIDRGGGNTEAFF

j_call: TRBJ2-3
clone_size: .
v_call: TRBV18
d_call: .
cdr3_nt: TGTGCCAGCTCGGCCAGATTACAACCTAGCACAGATACGCAGTATTTT
cdr3_aa: CASSARLQPSTDTQYF

j_call: TRBJ2-5
clone_size: few
v_call: TRBV7-2
d_call: .
cdr3_nt: TGTGCCAGCAGCTTAGCTTTAGTAGCTGGACAAGAGACCCAGTACTTC
cdr3_aa: CASSLALVAGQETQYF

j_call: TRBJ1-1
clone_size: .
v_call: TRBV7-9
d_call: TRBD1
cdr3_nt: TGTGCCAGCAGCCCCTCGAGGGGGCGAGGCACTGAAGCTTTCTTT
cdr3_aa: CASSPSRGRGTEAFF

j_call: TRBJ1-1
clone_size: .
v_call: TRBV13
d_call: .
cdr3_nt: TGTGCCAGCAGCTTCCAGAACACTGAAGCTTTCTTT
cdr3_aa: CASSFQNTEAFF

j_call: TRBJ2-2
clone_size: few
v_call: TRBV14
d_call: .
cdr3_nt: TGTGCCAGCAGCCGCGGACTTTCCACCGGGGAGCTGTTTTTT
cdr3_aa: CASSRGLSTGELFF

j_call: TRBJ2-7
clone_size: .
v_call: TRBV6-5
d_call: TRBD2
cdr3_nt: TGTGCCAGCAGCCCCGGACTAGCTCTGAACTACGAGCAGTACTTC
cdr3_aa: CASSPGLALNYEQYF

j_call: TRBJ1-3
clone_size: .
v_call: TRBV5-1
d_call: .
cdr3_nt: TGCGCCAGCAGCTTACGAGAATCTGGAAACACCATATATTTT
cdr3_aa: CASSLRESGNTIYF

j_call: TRBJ2-6
clone_size: once
v_call: TRBV11-2
d_call: .
cdr3_nt: TGTGCCAGCAGTTTGGCAGGGAACTCTGGGGCCAACGTCCTGACTTTC
cdr3_aa: CASSLAGNSGANVLTF

j_call: TRBJ2-1
clone_size: once
v_call: TRBV27
d_call: TRBD2
cdr3_nt: TGTGCCAGCAGTATACCGGGACTAGCGGGGCGTAATGAGCAGTTCTTC
cdr3_aa: CASSIPGLAGRNEQFF

j_call: TRBJ2-2
clone_size: .
v_call: TRBV27
d_call: .
cdr3_nt: TGTGCCAGCAGCCGCCTGGGGGGGCTAGCGGACACCGGGGAGCTGTTTTTT
cdr3_aa: CASSRLGGLADTGELFF

j_call: TRBJ1-5
clone_size: .
v_call: TRBV28
d_call: TRBD1
cdr3_nt: TGTGCCAGCAGAGGACAGGGCAATCAGCCCCAGCATTTT
cdr3_aa: CASRGQGNQPQHF

j_call: TRBJ2-7
clone_size: few
v_call: TRBV6-5
d_call: TRBD1
cdr3_nt: TGTGCCAGCAGGGGACAGGGGCGGTCCTACGAGCAGTACTTC
cdr3_aa: CASRGQGRSYEQYF

j_call: TRBJ2-3
clone_size: .
v_call: TRBV5-1
d_call: TRBD2
cdr3_nt: TGCGCCAGCAGCTTGAACCCTAGCGGGAGGGCCTACACAGATACGCAGTATTTT
cdr3_aa: CASSLNPSGRAYTDTQYF

j_call: TRBJ2-1
clone_size: .
v_call: TRBV27
d_call: TRBD2
cdr3_nt: TGTGCCAGCAGTCTGGGACTAGAAGACAATGAGCAGTTCTTC
cdr3_aa: CASSLGLEDNEQFF

j_call: TRBJ1-5
clone_size: .
v_call: TRBV4-1
d_call: .
cdr3_nt: TGCGCCAGCAGCCAGACGGGGGGGAGCAATCAGCCCCAGCATTTT
cdr3_aa: CASSQTGGSNQPQHF

j_call: TRBJ2-7
clone_size: .
v_call: TRBV9
d_call: .
cdr3_nt: TGTGCCAGCAGCTCACAAACAGCAGGAGAGCAGTACTTC
cdr3_aa: CASSSQTAGEQYF

j_call: TRBJ2-1
clone_size: .
v_call: TRBV28
d_call: .
cdr3_nt: TGTGCCAGCAGTTTAGTACAGGTCAATGAGCAGTTCTTC
cdr3_aa: CASSLVQVNEQFF

j_call: TRBJ1-1
clone_size: .
v_call: TRBV19
d_call: .
cdr3_nt: TGTGCCAGTAGTACGACAGAGAACACTGAAGCTTTCTTT
cdr3_aa: CASSTTENTEAFF

j_call: TRBJ2-6
clone_size: .
v_call: TRBV6-5
d_call: .
cdr3_nt: TGTGCCAGCTCGCGTGTCTCTGGGGCCAACGTCCTGACTTTC
cdr3_aa: CASSRVSGANVLTF

j_call: TRBJ2-7
clone_size: few
v_call: TRBV2
d_call: TRBD1
cdr3_nt: TGTGCCAGCAGTGACAGGACAGGGGGCGTCGAGCAGTACTTC
cdr3_aa: CASSDRTGGVEQYF

j_call: TRBJ2-1
clone_size: .
v_call: TRBV27
d_call: TRBD1
cdr3_nt: TGTGCCAGCAGTTTAAGATGGTCCAGGGGGCTATACAATGAGCAGTTCTTC
cdr3_aa: CASSLRWSRGLYNEQFF

j_call: TRBJ2-3
clone_size: .
v_call: TRBV28
d_call: TRBD2
cdr3_nt: TGTGCCAGCAGTTCGTGGACTAGCGGGGATAGCACAGATACGCAGTATTTT
cdr3_aa: CASSSWTSGDSTDTQYF

j_call: TRBJ1-1
clone_size: .
v_call: TRBV27
d_call: TRBD1
cdr3_nt: TGTGCCAGCAGAAGGGACAGGGTGTCCACTGAAGCTTTCTTT
cdr3_aa: CASRRDRVSTEAFF

j_call: TRBJ2-1
clone_size: .
v_call: TRBV6-5
d_call: TRBD2
cdr3_nt: TGTGCCAGCAGTCCGGGACTAGCGGGGTACAATGAGCAGTTCTTC
cdr3_aa: CASSPGLAGYNEQFF

j_call: TRBJ2-1
clone_size: .
v_call: TRBV7-8
d_call: TRBD2
cdr3_nt: TGTGCCAGCAGCCCCCCGGGACTACCGAATGAGCAGTTCTTC
cdr3_aa: CASSPPGLPNEQFF

j_call: TRBJ1-2
clone_size: .
v_call: TRBV25-1
d_call: TRBD1
cdr3_nt: TGTGCCAGCAGACAGGGGATTAACTATGGCTACACCTTC
cdr3_aa: CASRQGINYGYTF

j_call: TRBJ2-7
clone_size: .
v_call: TRBV27
d_call: .
cdr3_nt: TGTGCCAGCAAGGGGAACAGGCGGCGCGAGCAGTACTTC
cdr3_aa: CASKGNRRREQYF

j_call: TRBJ2-1
clone_size: .
v_call: TRBV15
d_call: TRBD2
cdr3_nt: TGTGCCACCCTATCTGGTGGCGGGGGGGCCTACAATGAGCAGTTCTTC
cdr3_aa: CATLSGGGGAYNEQFF

j_call: TRBJ2-7
clone_size: .
v_call: TRBV10-3
d_call: .
cdr3_nt: TGTGCCATCGGGGACTTGACCTACGAGCAGTACTTC
cdr3_aa: CAIGDLTYEQYF

j_call: TRBJ2-3
clone_size: .
v_call: TRBV7-3
d_call: TRBD1
cdr3_nt: TGTGCCAGCAGCAGGACAGGGGAGGCAGATACGCAGTATTTT
cdr3_aa: CASSRTGEADTQYF

j_call: TRBJ2-7
clone_size: .
v_call: TRBV6-5
d_call: TRBD2
cdr3_nt: TGTGCCAGCAGTTCGGGGGGAGAGCAGTACTTC
cdr3_aa: CASSSGGEQYF

j_call: TRBJ1-3
clone_size: .
v_call: TRBV9
d_call: TRBD1
cdr3_nt: TGTGCCAGCGGGGCAGGGGGGCTATCGGGAAACACCATATATTTT
cdr3_aa: CASGAGGLSGNTIYF

j_call: TRBJ2-2
clone_size: .
v_call: TRBV28
d_call: TRBD2
cdr3_nt: TGTGCCAGCAGCAGGACCGGGACTAGGAACACCGGGGAGCTGTTTTTT
cdr3_aa: CASSRTGTRNTGELFF

j_call: TRBJ2-3
clone_size: .
v_call: TRBV18
d_call: TRBD2
cdr3_nt: TGTGCCAGCTCACTCCGACTAGCGGGGTACACAGATACGCAGTATTTT
cdr3_aa: CASSLRLAGYTDTQYF

j_call: TRBJ2-7
clone_size: .
v_call: TRBV5-1
d_call: .
cdr3_nt: TGCGCCAGCAGCTACACGGGAGTTCCCTACGAGCAGTACTTC
cdr3_aa: CASSYTGVPYEQYF

j_call: TRBJ2-1
clone_size: .
v_call: TRBV11-2
d_call: TRBD2
cdr3_nt: TGTGCCAGCAGCTTGGAACCGGGAACCGGGACTAGCGGACCCCTGATCTTC
cdr3_aa: CASSLEPGTGTSGPLIF

j_call: TRBJ2-1
clone_size: .
v_call: TRBV4-2
d_call: TRBD2
cdr3_nt: TGTGCCAGCAGCCGTGGGACTAGCGGGAGGAATGAGCAGTTCTTC
cdr3_aa: CASSRGTSGRNEQFF

j_call: TRBJ1-1
clone_size: .
v_call: TRBV5-1
d_call: .
cdr3_nt: TGCGCCAGCAGCTTGCAGGGGTTGCCTGAAGCTTTCTTT
cdr3_aa: CASSLQGLPEAFF

j_call: TRBJ1-1
clone_size: few
v_call: TRBV11-3
d_call: .
cdr3_nt: TGTGCCAGCAGCTTAGACAGGGACACTGAAGCTTTCTTT
cdr3_aa: CASSLDRDTEAFF

j_call: TRBJ2-5
clone_size: .
v_call: TRBV9
d_call: .
cdr3_nt: TGTGCCAGCAGCGACGGGGGGCCGGAGACCCAGTACTTC
cdr3_aa: CASSDGGPETQYF

j_call: TRBJ2-7
clone_size: .
v_call: TRBV10-1
d_call: .
cdr3_nt: TGCGCCAGCAGCGGGGGATTAGCCTACGAGCAGTACTTC
cdr3_aa: CASSGGLAYEQYF

j_call: TRBJ2-7
clone_size: .
v_call: TRBV29-1
d_call: TRBD1
cdr3_nt: TGCAGCGTGTTAACAGGGGGCGGGTACGAGCAGTACTTC
cdr3_aa: CSVLTGGGYEQYF

j_call: TRBJ2-2
clone_size: .
v_call: TRBV7-6
d_call: .
cdr3_nt: TGTGCCAGCAGCCTACTCGGTACAGGGTCCACCGGGGAGCTGTTTTTT
cdr3_aa: CASSLLGTGSTGELFF

j_call: TRBJ1-1
clone_size: .
v_call: TRBV10-3
d_call: .
cdr3_nt: TGTGCCATCAGGACCCAGGGGTCCACTGAAGCTTTCTTT
cdr3_aa: CAIRTQGSTEAFF

j_call: TRBJ1-1
clone_size: .
v_call: TRBV19
d_call: .
cdr3_nt: TGTGCCAGTAGTATTGACAATGAAGCTTTCTTT
cdr3_aa: CASSIDNEAFF

j_call: TRBJ2-3
clone_size: .
v_call: TRBV28
d_call: .
cdr3_nt: TGTGCCAGCAGTTTTCCGACTAGCACAGATACGCAGTATTTT
cdr3_aa: CASSFPTSTDTQYF

j_call: TRBJ2-3
clone_size: .
v_call: TRBV11-2
d_call: .
cdr3_nt: TGTGCCAGCAGCTCATACGACAGGGATACGCAGTATTTT
cdr3_aa: CASSSYDRDTQYF

j_call: TRBJ1-5
clone_size: once
v_call: TRBV7-9
d_call: .
cdr3_nt: TGTGCCAGCAGCGGGGGGTCGGCAGACAATCAGCCCCAGCATTTT
cdr3_aa: CASSGGSADNQPQHF

j_call: TRBJ2-1
clone_size: once
v_call: TRBV5-1
d_call: TRBD1
cdr3_nt: TGCGCCAGCAGCTCCCGTCGGGACAGGGTTTTTGATGAGCAGTTCTTC
cdr3_aa: CASSSRRDRVFDEQFF